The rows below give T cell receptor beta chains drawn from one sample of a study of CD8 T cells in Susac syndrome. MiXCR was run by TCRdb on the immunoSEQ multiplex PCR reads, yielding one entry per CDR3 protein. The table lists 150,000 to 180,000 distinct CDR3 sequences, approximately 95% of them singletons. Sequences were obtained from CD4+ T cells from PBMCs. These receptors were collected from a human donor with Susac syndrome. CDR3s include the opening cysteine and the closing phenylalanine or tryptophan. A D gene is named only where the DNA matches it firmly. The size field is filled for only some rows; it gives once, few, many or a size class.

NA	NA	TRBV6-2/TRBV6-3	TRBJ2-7	TGTGCCAGCAGTTCAGTGCTTGTCGGCTACGAGCAGTACTTC	CASSSVLVGYEQYF
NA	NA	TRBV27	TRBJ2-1	TGTGCCAGCAGTTTCCTCTATTCCACTAGCCATGAGCAGTTCTTC	CASSFLYSTSHEQFF
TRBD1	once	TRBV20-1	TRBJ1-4	TGCAGTGCTACCACAGGGGGATCGGTTGAAAAACTGTTTTTT	CSATTGGSVEKLFF
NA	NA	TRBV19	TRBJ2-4	TGTGCCAGTAGTACGACCCAGGGAGCCAAAAACATTCAGTACTTC	CASSTTQGAKNIQYF
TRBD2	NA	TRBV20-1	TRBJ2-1	TGCAGTGCTAGCCCAGCGGGAAGCTCCTACAATGAGCAGTTCTTC	CSASPAGSSYNEQFF
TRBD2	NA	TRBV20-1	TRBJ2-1	TGCAGTGCAACCGACGGGACTAGCCTATACAATGAGCAGTTCTTC	CSATDGTSLYNEQFF
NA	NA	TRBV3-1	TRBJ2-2	TGTGCCAGCAGCCAAGATCGGACACCCCCCGGCGGGGAGCTGTTTTTT	CASSQDRTPPGGELFF
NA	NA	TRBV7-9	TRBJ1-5	TGTGCCAGCAGCTTAGGGGGGGGCACGTATAGCAATCAGCCCCAGCATTTT	CASSLGGGTYSNQPQHF
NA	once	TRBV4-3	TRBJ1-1	TGCGCCAGCAGCCAAGGGGCCCAGGGACACGCTGAAGCTTTCTTT	CASSQGAQGHAEAFF
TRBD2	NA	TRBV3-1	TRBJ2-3	TGTGCCAGCAGCCGCCGGGGGGGCCGGCAAACAGATACGCAGTATTTT	CASSRRGGRQTDTQYF
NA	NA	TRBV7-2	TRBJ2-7	TGTGCCAGCAGCGCCGGGACTTCGGACTACGAGCAGTACTTC	CASSAGTSDYEQYF
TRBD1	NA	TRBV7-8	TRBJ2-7	TGTGCCAGCAGCCAGGGACAGGGCCTCTACGAGCAGTACTTC	CASSQGQGLYEQYF
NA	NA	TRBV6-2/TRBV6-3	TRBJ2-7	TGTGCCAGCGGCTCTGGGGCCCCGCGGTCACCATACTTC	CASGSGAPRSPYF
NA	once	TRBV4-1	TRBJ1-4	TGCGCCAGCAGCCAAGCGTCGAATGAAAAACTGTTTTTT	CASSQASNEKLFF
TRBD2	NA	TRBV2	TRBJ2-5	TGTGCCAGCAGACTGGGACTAGCGGGGGACCAAGAGACCCAGTACTTC	CASRLGLAGDQETQYF
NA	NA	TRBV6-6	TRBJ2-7	TGTGCCAGCAGTTCGGGGAGCTACGAGCAGTACTTC	CASSSGSYEQYF
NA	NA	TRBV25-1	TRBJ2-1	TGTGCCAGCAGTGATGGGGGATGGCAGTTCTTC	CASSDGGWQFF
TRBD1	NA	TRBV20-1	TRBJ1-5	TGCAGTGCTGTGGACAGGTTGGATGTCAATCAGCCCCAGCATTTT	CSAVDRLDVNQPQHF
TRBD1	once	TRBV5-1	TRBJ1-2	TGCGCCAGCAGCTCCGGGACAGGGGATCTCTATGGCTACACCTTC	CASSSGTGDLYGYTF
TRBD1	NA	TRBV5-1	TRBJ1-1	TGCGCCAGCGGGAACCGGGACAGGGACACTGAAGCTTTCTTT	CASGNRDRDTEAFF
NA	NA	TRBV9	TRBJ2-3	TGTGCCAGCAGCGTAGGGTTCAGGGGGGCAGATACGCAGTATTTT	CASSVGFRGADTQYF
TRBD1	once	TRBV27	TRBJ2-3	TGTGCCAGCACCGTCGGGACAGGGGCCACAGATACGCAGTATTTT	CASTVGTGATDTQYF
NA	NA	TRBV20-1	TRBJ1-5	TGCAGTGCTCCTCCAAGGGGAGGGGGTGAGAGCAATCAGCCCCAGCATTTT	CSAPPRGGGESNQPQHF
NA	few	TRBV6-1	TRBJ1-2	TGTGCCAGCAGCCCGACAGCCGTTTATGGCTACACCTTC	CASSPTAVYGYTF
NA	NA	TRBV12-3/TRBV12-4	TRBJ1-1	TGTGCCAGCAGTTTTAGGGAGGAAGCTTTCTTT	CASSFREEAFF
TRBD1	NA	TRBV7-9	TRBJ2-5	TGTGCCAGCAGCTCGCCGGGACAGCTTCTTAAAGAGACCCAGTACTTC	CASSSPGQLLKETQYF
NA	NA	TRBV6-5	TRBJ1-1	TGTGCCAGCATTGACAGTGTTTCCGCGGAAGCTTTCTTT	CASIDSVSAEAFF
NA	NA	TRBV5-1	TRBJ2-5	TGCGCCAGCAGCTTTCCAGGGGAGACCCAGTACTTC	CASSFPGETQYF
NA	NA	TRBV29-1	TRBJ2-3	TGCAGCGTTGCAGGGACGAGCACAGATACGCAGTATTTT	CSVAGTSTDTQYF
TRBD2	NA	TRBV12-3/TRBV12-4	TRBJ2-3	TGTGCCAGCCGCCTAGCGGGGCCGGATACGCAGTATTTT	CASRLAGPDTQYF
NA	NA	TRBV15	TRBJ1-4	TGTGCCACCTCCAAGACCCAGGTGGGGAATGAAAAACTGTTTTTT	CATSKTQVGNEKLFF
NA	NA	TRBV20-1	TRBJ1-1	TGCAGTGCCACGGAAGCGGGGAACACTGAAGCTTTCTTT	CSATEAGNTEAFF
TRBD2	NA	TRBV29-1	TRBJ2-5	TGCAGCGTTGTTGGGGGAGGGGAGACCCAGTACTTC	CSVVGGGETQYF
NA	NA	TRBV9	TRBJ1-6	TGTGCCAGCAGCATAGGCGGGGGGATTAGTAATTCACCCCTCCACTTT	CASSIGGGISNSPLHF
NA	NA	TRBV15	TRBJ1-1	TGTGCCACCACAGGGGAAAGGGTGAACACTGAAGCTTTCTTT	CATTGERVNTEAFF
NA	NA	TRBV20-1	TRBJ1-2	TGCAGTGCTAGAGCGGGGGCCGACTATGGCTACACCTTC	CSARAGADYGYTF
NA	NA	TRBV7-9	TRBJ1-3	TGTGCCAGCAGCCCGACCCGTGATCATGGAAACACCATATATTTT	CASSPTRDHGNTIYF
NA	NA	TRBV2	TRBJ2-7	TGTGCCAGCACCCCCGGAGGGTCCTACTCCTACGAGCAGTACTTC	CASTPGGSYSYEQYF
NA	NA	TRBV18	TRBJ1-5	TGTGCCAGCTCACCGAGTGGGCAGGGGAAGAATCAGCCCCAGCATTTT	CASSPSGQGKNQPQHF
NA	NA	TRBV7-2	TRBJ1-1	TGTGCCAGCAGCTTAGGATCGGGGACTGAAGCTTTCTTT	CASSLGSGTEAFF
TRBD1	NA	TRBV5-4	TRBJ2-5	TGTGCCAGCAATCAGGGCTCAGGGGGTATCCAAAAAGAGACCCAGTACTTC	CASNQGSGGIQKETQYF
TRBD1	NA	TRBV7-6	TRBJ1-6	TGTGCCAGCAGCTTAGTTTCTGGGACAGGGGTGTCACCCCTCCACTTT	CASSLVSGTGVSPLHF
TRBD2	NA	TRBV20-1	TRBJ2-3	TGCAGTGCATGGGGGGGAGTATCAGATACGCAGTATTTT	CSAWGGVSDTQYF
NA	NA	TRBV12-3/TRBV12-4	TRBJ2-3	TGTGCCAGCAGTCCGCGTCGGGGCTTGCGCACAGATACGCAGTATTTT	CASSPRRGLRTDTQYF
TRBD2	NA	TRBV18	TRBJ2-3	TGTGCCAGCTCCGCGGGGGGAGATACGCAGTATTTT	CASSAGGDTQYF
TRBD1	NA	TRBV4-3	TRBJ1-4	TGCGCCAGCAGCCAATCCGGGACAGGGGATGAAAAACTGTTTTTT	CASSQSGTGDEKLFF
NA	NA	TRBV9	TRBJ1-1	TGTGCCAGCAGCGTAGAGTTGAACACTGAAGCTTTCTTT	CASSVELNTEAFF
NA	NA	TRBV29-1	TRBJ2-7	TGCAGCGTTGTGCTGACTCTTAACTACGAGCAGTACTTC	CSVVLTLNYEQYF
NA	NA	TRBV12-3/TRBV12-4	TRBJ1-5	TGTGCCAGCAGTACGGGACGGCGGCCGGGGCCCCAGCATTTT	CASSTGRRPGPQHF